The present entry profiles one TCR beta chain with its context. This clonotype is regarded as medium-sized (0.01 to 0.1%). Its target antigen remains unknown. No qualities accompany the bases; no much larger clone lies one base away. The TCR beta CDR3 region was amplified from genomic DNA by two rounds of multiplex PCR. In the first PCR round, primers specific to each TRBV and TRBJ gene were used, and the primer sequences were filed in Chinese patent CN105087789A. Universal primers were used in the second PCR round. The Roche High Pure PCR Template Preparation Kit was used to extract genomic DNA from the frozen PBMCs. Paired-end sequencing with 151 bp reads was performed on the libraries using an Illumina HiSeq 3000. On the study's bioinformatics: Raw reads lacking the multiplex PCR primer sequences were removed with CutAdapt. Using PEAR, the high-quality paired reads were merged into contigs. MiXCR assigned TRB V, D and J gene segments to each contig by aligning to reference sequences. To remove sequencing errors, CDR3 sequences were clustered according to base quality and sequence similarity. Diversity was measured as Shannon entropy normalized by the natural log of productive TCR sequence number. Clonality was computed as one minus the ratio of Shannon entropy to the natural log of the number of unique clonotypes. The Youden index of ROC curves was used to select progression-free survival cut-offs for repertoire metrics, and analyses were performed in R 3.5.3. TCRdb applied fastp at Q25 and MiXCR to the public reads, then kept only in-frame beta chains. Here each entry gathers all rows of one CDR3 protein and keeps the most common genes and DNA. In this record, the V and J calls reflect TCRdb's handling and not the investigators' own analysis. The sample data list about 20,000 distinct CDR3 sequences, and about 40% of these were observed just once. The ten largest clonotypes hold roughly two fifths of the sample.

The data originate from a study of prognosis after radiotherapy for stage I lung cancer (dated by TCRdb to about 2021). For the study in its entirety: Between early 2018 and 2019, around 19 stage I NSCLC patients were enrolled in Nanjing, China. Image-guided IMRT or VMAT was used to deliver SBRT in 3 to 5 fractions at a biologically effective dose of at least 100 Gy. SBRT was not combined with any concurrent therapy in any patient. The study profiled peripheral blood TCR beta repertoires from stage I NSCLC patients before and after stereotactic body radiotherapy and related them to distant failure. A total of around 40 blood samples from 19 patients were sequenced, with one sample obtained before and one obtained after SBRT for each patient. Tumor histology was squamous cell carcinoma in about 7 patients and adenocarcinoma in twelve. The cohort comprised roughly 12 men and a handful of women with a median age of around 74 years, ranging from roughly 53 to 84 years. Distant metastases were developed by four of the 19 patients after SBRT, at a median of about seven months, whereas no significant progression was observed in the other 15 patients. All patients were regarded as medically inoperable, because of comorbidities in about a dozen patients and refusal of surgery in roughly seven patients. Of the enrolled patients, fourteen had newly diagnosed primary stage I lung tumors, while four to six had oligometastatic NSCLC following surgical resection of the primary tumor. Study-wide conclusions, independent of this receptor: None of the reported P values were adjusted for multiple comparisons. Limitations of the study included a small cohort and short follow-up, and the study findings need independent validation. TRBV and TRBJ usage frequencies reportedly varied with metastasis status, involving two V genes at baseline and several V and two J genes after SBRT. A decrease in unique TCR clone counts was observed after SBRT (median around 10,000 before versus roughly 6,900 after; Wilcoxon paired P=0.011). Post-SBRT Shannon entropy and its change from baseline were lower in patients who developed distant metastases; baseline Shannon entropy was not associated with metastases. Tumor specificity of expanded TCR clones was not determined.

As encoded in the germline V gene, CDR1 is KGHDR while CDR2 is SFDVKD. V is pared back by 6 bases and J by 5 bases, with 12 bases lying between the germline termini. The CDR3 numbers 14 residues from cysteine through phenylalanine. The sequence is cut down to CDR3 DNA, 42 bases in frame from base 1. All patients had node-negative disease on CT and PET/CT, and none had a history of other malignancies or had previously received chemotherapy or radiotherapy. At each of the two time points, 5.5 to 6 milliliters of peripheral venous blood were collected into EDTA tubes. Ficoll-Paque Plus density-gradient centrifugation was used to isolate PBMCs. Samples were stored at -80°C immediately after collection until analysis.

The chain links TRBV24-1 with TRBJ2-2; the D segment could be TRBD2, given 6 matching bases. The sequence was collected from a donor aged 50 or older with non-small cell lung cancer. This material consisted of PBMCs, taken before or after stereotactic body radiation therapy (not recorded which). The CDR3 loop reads CATSSVEGTGELFF. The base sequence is TGTGCCACCAGTAGCGTGGAGGGTACCGGGGAGCTGTTTTTT.